The clone carrying this T cell receptor beta chain was counted only a few times. MiXCR, run by TCRdb on the 5' RACE reads, gives a single entry per CDR3 protein. The profile shows about 200,000 distinct CDR3 sequences, 16% of them singletons. This specimen belongs to a study of T-cell memory formation after mild COVID-19. The CDR3 contains 17 residues. V lost 5 bases, J lost 3 bases, and 16 bases stayed unmatched. Looked up from germline, CDR1 is MDHEN and CDR2 is SYDVKM. The genes are TRBV28 and TRBJ2-7, with TRBD1 matching over 7 bases. This receptor was taken from an adult woman who had mild COVID-19 (a few samples of this study predate the infection). Cell type and time point are not known. Sequences were obtained from PBMCs or a T cell subset sorted from them (not recorded which). For the CDR3, the DNA is TGTGCCAGCAGTCCCAGAGGTTTACAGGGGTACGGCTACGAGCAGTACTTC. Protein: CASSPRGLQGYGYEQYF.